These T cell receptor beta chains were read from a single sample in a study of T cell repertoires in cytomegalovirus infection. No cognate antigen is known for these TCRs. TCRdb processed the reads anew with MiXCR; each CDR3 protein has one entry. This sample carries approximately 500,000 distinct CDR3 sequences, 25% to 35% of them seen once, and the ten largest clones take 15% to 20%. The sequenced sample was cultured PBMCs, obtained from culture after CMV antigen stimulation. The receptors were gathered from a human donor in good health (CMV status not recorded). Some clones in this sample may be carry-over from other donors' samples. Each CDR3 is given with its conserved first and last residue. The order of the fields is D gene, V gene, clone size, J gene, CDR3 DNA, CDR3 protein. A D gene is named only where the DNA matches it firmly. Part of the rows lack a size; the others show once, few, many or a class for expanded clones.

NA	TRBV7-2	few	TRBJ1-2	TGTGCCAGCAGCTTAGCGACCACGCCGGGCTATGGCTACACCTTC	CASSLATTPGYGYTF
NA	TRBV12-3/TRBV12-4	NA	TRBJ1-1	TGTGCCAGCAGTTTTGGGCCTATCACTGAAGCTTTCTTT	CASSFGPITEAFF
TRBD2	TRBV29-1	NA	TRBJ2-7	TGCAGCGTGGCGACGGGAAAGACTAGCGGGAGGTTTTACGAGCAGTACTTC	CSVATGKTSGRFYEQYF
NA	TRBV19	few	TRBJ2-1	TGTGCCAGTAGCCTCCTACCGGGACCGTCCTCCTACAATGAGCAGTTCTTC	CASSLLPGPSSYNEQFF
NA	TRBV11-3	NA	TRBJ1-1	TGTGCCAGCAGCCCCGATTCAGGTGGCACTGAAGCTTTCTTT	CASSPDSGGTEAFF
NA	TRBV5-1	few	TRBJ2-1	TGCGCCAGCAGCATAAAACCGGGACGAAATGAGCAGTTCTTC	CASSIKPGRNEQFF
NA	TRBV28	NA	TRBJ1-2	TGTGCCACCCAGAGCGTTGGCTATGGCTACACCTTC	CATQSVGYGYTF
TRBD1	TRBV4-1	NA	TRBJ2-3	TGCGCCAGCAGCCAAGGCGGGACAGGGAGGGATACGCAGTATTTT	CASSQGGTGRDTQYF
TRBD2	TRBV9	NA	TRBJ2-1	TGTGCCAGCAGCGTAGGTCGAGCGGGAGGGCTGGATAATGAGCAGTTCTTC	CASSVGRAGGLDNEQFF
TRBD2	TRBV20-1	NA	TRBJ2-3	TGCAGTGCTAGTGATAGCGGGAGGGTCACAGATACGCAGTATTTT	CSASDSGRVTDTQYF
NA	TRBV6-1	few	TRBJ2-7	TGTGCCATCCGTAGCGGACCCTCCTACGAGCAGTACTTC	CAIRSGPSYEQYF
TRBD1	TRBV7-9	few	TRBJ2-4	TGTGCCAGCAGCTCAGGGGACAGTGAAAACATTCAGTACTTC	CASSSGDSENIQYF
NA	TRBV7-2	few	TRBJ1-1	TGTGCCAGCAGCTTAGGCGAAGTAGCTTTCTTT	CASSLGEVAFF
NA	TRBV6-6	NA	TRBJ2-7	TGTGCCAACAGTCCACAGAGTCCCGAGCAGTACTTC	CANSPQSPEQYF
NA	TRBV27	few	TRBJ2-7	TGTGCCAGCAGTCCGGACCGCCTGTACGAGCAGTACTTC	CASSPDRLYEQYF
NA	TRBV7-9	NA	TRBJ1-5	TGTGCCAGCAGCTCCCTCCAGGGAGGGCATCAGCCCCAGCATTTT	CASSSLQGGHQPQHF
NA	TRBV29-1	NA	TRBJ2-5	TGCAGCGCCCCCGGGCAGGGAGGAGGAGAGACCCAGTACTTC	CSAPGQGGGETQYF
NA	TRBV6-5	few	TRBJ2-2	TGTGCCAGCAGCCGAATAGCTTCGAACACCGGGGAGCTGTTTTTT	CASSRIASNTGELFF
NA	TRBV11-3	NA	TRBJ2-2	TGTGCCAGCAGCTTGGGACTCAATACCCATGACACCGGGGAGCTGTTTTTT	CASSLGLNTHDTGELFF
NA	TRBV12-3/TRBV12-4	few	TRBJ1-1	TGTGCCAGCTTATCCAGGGGTATGAACACTGAAGCTTTCTTT	CASLSRGMNTEAFF
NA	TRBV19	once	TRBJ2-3	TGTGCCAGTAGTGGATGGATTAAGACTAGCACAGATACGCAGTATTTT	CASSGWIKTSTDTQYF
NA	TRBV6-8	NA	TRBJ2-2	TGTGCCAGCAGTTACCGACAGTCAACGAACACCGGGGAGCTGTTTTTT	CASSYRQSTNTGELFF
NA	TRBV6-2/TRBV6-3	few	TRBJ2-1	TGTGCCAGCAGTCCCGGGACTGGGAATGAGCAGTTCTTC	CASSPGTGNEQFF
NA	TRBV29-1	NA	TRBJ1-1	TGCAGCGCCGGGACTGACGCTGAAGCTTTCTTT	CSAGTDAEAFF
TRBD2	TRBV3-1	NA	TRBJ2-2	TGTGCCAGCAGAGAGGGAGGGGCCGGCAACACCGGGGAGCTGTTTTTT	CASREGGAGNTGELFF
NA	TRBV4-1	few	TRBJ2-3	TGCGCCAGCAGCCAAGATCGCCTAGCAGCGGATACGCAGTATTTT	CASSQDRLAADTQYF
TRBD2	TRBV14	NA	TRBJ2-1	TGTGCCAGCAGCCCGCGGGGGAGGCCTTACAATGAGCAGTTCTTC	CASSPRGRPYNEQFF
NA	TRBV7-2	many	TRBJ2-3	TGTGCCAGCAGCTTAGCACCCGGGAAGGGGGATACGCAGTATTTT	CASSLAPGKGDTQYF
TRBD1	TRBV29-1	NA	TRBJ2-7	TGCAGCGTAAGGACAGGGGAAGACTACGAGCAGTACTTC	CSVRTGEDYEQYF
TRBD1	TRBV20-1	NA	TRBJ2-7	TGCAGTGCCGCCGCTCGCCGGGACAGGGGACGAACCCTGTCCTACGAGCAGTACTTC	CSAAARRDRGRTLSYEQYF
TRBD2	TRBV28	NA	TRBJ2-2	TGTGCCAGCAGGACGGGGACTAGCGGTCAAAGGGGCACCGGGGAGCTGTTTTTT	CASRTGTSGQRGTGELFF
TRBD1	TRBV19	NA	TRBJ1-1	TGTGCCAGTAGGACAGGGGGAAGCAGGTTAGCTGAAGCTTTCTTT	CASRTGGSRLAEAFF
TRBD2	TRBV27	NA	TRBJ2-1	TGTGCCAGCAGTTCTACTAGCGGGAGTCGGTTCTTC	CASSSTSGSRFF
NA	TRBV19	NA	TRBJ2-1	TGTGCCAGTAGTATAGATGGAACCACTGAGCAGTTCTTC	CASSIDGTTEQFF
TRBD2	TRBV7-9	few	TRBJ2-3	TGTGCCAGCAGCTTATTCGCTAGCGGGACAGATACGCAGTATTTT	CASSLFASGTDTQYF
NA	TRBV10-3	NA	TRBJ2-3	TGTGCCATCAGGACGGTGGGAATGATGGATACGCAGTATTTT	CAIRTVGMMDTQYF
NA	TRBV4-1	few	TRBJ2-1	TGCGCCAGCAGCCAAGAGAAGGGGGTGGATGAGCAGTTCTTC	CASSQEKGVDEQFF
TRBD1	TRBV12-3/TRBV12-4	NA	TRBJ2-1	TGTGCCAGCAGTGGTCACAGGGGTCCCTACAATGAGCAGTTCTTC	CASSGHRGPYNEQFF
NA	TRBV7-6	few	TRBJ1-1	TGTGCCAGCAGCTTCCCTATAGTGGGAACACAGAACACTGAAGCTTTCTTT	CASSFPIVGTQNTEAFF
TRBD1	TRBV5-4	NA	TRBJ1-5	TGTGCCAGCAGCTTCGGCGGACAGGGGAATCAGCCCCAGCATTTT	CASSFGGQGNQPQHF
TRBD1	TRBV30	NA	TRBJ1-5	TGTGCCGCAACGACAGGGAATCAGCCCCAGCATTTT	CAATTGNQPQHF
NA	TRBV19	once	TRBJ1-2	TGTGCCAGTAGCTCCCGGGACCCACCTATCCACTATGGCTACACCTTC	CASSSRDPPIHYGYTF
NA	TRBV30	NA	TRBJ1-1	TGTGCCAGGGGTCCGAGGGAGACTGAAGCTTTCTTT	CARGPRETEAFF
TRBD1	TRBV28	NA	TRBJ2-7	TGTGCCAGCAGCCGGGACAGCCCAAAGGAGCAGTACTTC	CASSRDSPKEQYF
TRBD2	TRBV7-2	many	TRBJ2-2	TGTGCCAGCAGCTTATCCAGCGGGAGTATTGGCGCCGGGGAGCTGTTTTTT	CASSLSSGSIGAGELFF
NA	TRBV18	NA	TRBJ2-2	TGTGCCAGCTCTCTAGACAGTGGCGGTGTCGGGGAGCTGTTTTTT	CASSLDSGGVGELFF
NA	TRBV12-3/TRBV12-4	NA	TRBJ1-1	TGTGCCAGCAGTGCGACTAGGCCGACCAGGGCCTGGTTCACTGAAGCTTTCTTT	CASSATRPTRAWFTEAFF
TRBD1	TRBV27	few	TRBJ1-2	TGTGCCAGCAGAGAACAGGGGACGTATGGCTACACCTTC	CASREQGTYGYTF
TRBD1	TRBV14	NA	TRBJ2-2	TGTGCCAGCAGCCAACGGGGACAGGTGACCGGGGAGCTGTTTTTT	CASSQRGQVTGELFF
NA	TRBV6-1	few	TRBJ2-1	TGTGCCAGCAGGGATACAGGGTTCGGTGAGCAGTTCTTC	CASRDTGFGEQFF
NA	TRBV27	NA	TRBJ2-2	TGTGCCAGCAGCCAAACAAGCGGGGAGCTGTTTTTT	CASSQTSGELFF
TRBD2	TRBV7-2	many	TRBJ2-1	TGTGCCAGCAGCTCCAGACTAGCGCTGGGCAATGAGCAGTTCTTC	CASSSRLALGNEQFF
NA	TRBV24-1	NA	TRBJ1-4	TGTGCCACCAGGGACGCAAATAATGAAAAACTGTTTTTT	CATRDANNEKLFF
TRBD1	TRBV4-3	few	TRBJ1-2	TGCGCCAGCAGCCCCGGGACAGCGCACTATGGCTACACCTTC	CASSPGTAHYGYTF
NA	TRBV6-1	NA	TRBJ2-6	TGTGCCACGCAGGAGGGCTCTGGGGCCAACGTCCTGACTTTC	CATQEGSGANVLTF
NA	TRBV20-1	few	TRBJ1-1	TGCGCCTCCAAAGGGTTCACTGAAGCTTTCTTT	CASKGFTEAFF
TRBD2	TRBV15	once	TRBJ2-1	TGTGCCACCAGCAGAGATGCCCGCCTGGGTAGCGGGAGGCCGAGTGAGCAGTTCTTC	CATSRDARLGSGRPSEQFF
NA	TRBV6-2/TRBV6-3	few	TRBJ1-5	TGTGCCAGCAGTTACGGGCAGTTTCAGCCCCAGCATTTT	CASSYGQFQPQHF
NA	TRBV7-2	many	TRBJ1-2	TGTGCCAGCAGCTTAGCTACGGGGCCCACGGGAGGTGGCTACACCTTC	CASSLATGPTGGGYTF
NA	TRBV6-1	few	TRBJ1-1	TGTGCCAGCAGTGACCGGACTGGGAACACTGAAGCTTTCTTT	CASSDRTGNTEAFF